This TCR beta chain was observed in a study of cytomegalovirus exposure and HLA in healthy donors. V dropped 4 bases and J dropped 7 bases, with 14 bases sitting between them. Germline CDR1 GTSNPN, CDR2 SVGIG (reference sequence). The length of the CDR3 is 13 residues. This PCR relied on a set of 60 Vbeta primers and 13 Jbeta primers. Data came from immunoSEQ multiplex PCR; TCRdb stores just in-frame clones and leaves some out. The sample holds fewer than 200,000 clones, approximately 72% seen once. The chain couples TRBV30 to TRBJ1-5, with D perhaps TRBD1 (6 bases). Sequenced: PBMCs. The TCR was taken from a female donor in good health and CMV-seronegative. The CDR3 region has the DNA TGTGCCTGGACCACAGGGAAGGGGCAGCCCCAGCATTTT. Encoded protein: CAWTTGKGQPQHF. Based on the CDR3 plus reference TRBV30 and TRBJ1-5, the full variable domain is SQTIHQWPATLVQPVGSPLSLECTVEGTSNPNLYWYRQAAGRGLQLLFYSVGIGQISSEVPQNLSASRPQDRQFILSSKKLLLSDSGFYLCAWTTGKGQPQHFGDGTRLSIL.